This T cell receptor (beta chain) derives from a study of blood T cell repertoires in COVID-19. Some clones are missing from TCRdb's copy, which holds only in-frame ones; the method was immunoSEQ multiplex PCR. The table shows approximately 290,000 clones, with roughly 90% occurring only once. This CDR3 region has 14 residues. Germline V gene sequence: CDR1 MNHNY, CDR2 SVGAGI (reference sequence). V was clipped by 9 bases and J by 1 base, with 13 bases between them. Many counts were recorded for this clone. The source is a man aged 25-40 years with acute or convalescent COVID-19. The chain employs TRBV6-6 and TRBJ1-3; TRBD1 might be the D (5 bases). The sample consisted of peripheral blood. DNA for the CDR3: TGTGCCAGTGTCGGGGGAAGTTCTGGAAACACCATATATTTT. Encoded protein: CASVGGSSGNTIYF.